This T cell receptor beta chain was captured by sequencing in a study of OX40 agonist ivuxolimab in advanced cancers. In the study overall: Averaging about 60 years in age, with a range of roughly 23 to 85, the cohort was around 83% male. Broader study findings: Blood T cells, both CD4+ and CD8+, expanded clonally by week 6 at 0.1 to 3.0 mg/kg.

Profiled with immunoSEQ multiplex PCR; TCRdb holds only in-frame clones, not every one. The sample consists of around 100,000 clones, around 96% of them appearing once. In regard to this clone: Its specificity is not known.

The TCR sequence derives from an adult with an advanced solid tumor such as melanoma, head and neck, liver or kidney cancer. Source: CD4+ or CD8+ T cells sorted from blood, taken in a trial of the OX40 agonist ivuxolimab.

For the CDR3, the DNA is TGTGCCAGCAATTCCGAGAGCCCGTTTGAGACCCAGTACTTC. Translation: CASNSESPFETQYF. V is TRBV28 and J is TRBJ2-5; no firm D call. The CDR3 covers 14 residues. The germline V gene has CDR1 MDHEN and CDR2 SYDVKM. Trimming left V 7 bases short and J 5 bases short, with 17 bases between. The full variable domain, completed using reference TRBV28 and TRBJ2-5, is DVKVTQSSRYLVKRTGEKVFLECVQDMDHENMFWYRQDPGLGLRLIYFSYDVKMKEKGDIPEGYSVSREKKERFSLILESASTNQTSMYLCASNSESPFETQYFGPGTRLLVL.